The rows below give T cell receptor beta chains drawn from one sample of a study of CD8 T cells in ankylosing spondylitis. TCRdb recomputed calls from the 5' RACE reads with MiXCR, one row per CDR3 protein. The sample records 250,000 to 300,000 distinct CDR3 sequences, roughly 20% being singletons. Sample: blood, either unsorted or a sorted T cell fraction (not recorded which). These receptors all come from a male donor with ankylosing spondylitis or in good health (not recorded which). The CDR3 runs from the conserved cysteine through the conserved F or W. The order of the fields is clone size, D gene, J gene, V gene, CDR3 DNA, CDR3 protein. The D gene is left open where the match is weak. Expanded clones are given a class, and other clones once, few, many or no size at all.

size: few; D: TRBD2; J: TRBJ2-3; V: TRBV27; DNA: TGTGCCAGCAGTTTATTGGGGGGGGGAAGAGATACGCAGTATTTT; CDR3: CASSLLGGGRDTQYF
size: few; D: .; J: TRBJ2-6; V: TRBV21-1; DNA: TGTGCCAGCAGCAAATCCAGGGGACAGGGGACTGCTGGGGCCAACGTCCTGACTTTC; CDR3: CASSKSRGQGTAGANVLTF
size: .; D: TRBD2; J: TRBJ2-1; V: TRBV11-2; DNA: TGTGCCAGCAGCCCTGGAGCTGGACTAGCGGGAAACAATGAGCAGTTCTTC; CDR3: CASSPGAGLAGNNEQFF
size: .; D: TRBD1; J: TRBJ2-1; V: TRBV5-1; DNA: TGCGCCAGCGTGGGAGAGGGACAGCCGGGTTATTACAATGAGCAGTTCTTC; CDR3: CASVGEGQPGYYNEQFF
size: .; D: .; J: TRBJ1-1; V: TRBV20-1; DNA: TGCAGTGCTAGAGGATCCAGGACACCAGAAGCTTTCTTT; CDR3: CSARGSRTPEAFF
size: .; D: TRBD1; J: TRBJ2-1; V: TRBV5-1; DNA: TGCGCCAGCAGCTCACAGGGGCTTTGGACCTACAATGAGCAGTTCTTC; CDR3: CASSSQGLWTYNEQFF
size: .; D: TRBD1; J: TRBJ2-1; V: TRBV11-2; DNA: TGTGCCAGCAGCACCAGACAGGGTATAGATGAGCAGTTCTTC; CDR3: CASSTRQGIDEQFF
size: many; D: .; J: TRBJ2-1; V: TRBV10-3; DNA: TGTGCCATCAGTGCTAACGGCCCTTACAATGAGCAGTTCTTC; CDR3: CAISANGPYNEQFF
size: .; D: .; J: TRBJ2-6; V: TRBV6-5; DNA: TGTGCCAGCAGTTACGAGGGGCGTACCGCCAACGTCCTGACTTTC; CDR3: CASSYEGRTANVLTF
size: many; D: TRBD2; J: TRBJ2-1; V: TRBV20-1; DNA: TGCAGTGCAAATGGCGGACTAGAGAGTGATGAGCAGTTCTTC; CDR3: CSANGGLESDEQFF
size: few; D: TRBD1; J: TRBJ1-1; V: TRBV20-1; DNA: TGCAGTGCTAACCCTTCCGGGACAGGGGACACTGAAGCTTTCTTT; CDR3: CSANPSGTGDTEAFF
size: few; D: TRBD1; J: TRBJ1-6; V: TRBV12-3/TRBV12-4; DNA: TGTGCCAGCAGTACCGGGACAGGGTCTTCACCCCTCCACTTT; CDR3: CASSTGTGSSPLHF
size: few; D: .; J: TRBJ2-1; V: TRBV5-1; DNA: TGCGCCAGCAGCATATCCGGGACCTCTTACAATGAGCAGTTCTTC; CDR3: CASSISGTSYNEQFF
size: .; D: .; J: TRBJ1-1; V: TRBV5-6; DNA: TGTGCCAGCAGCCCATGGTGGTCACAAGAGAACACTGAAGCTTTCTTT; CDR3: CASSPWWSQENTEAFF